This TCR beta chain was sequenced in a study of cytomegalovirus exposure and HLA in healthy donors. V was pared by 3 bases and J by 5 bases, with 11 bases of the junction left unmatched. The CDR3 has 16 amino acids. CDR1 and CDR2 (germline): LGHNA, YNFKEQ. PCR primers comprised 60 Vbeta and 13 Jbeta primers. Sequencing was performed with immunoSEQ multiplex PCR; in TCRdb, only in-frame clones are kept and a portion is missing. The sample contains about 170,000 clones, roughly 80% of which appear only once. The rearrangement links TRBV4-2 to TRBJ2-7, with 9 bases aligning to TRBD1. This receptor was taken from a young man in good health and CMV-seropositive. Sequenced material: PBMCs. CDR3: CASSHGTRDRVHEQYF. The CDR3 DNA is TGTGCCAGCAGCCACGGCACGAGGGACAGGGTCCACGAGCAGTACTTC.